One and the same sample provided the 14 T cell receptor beta chains below, sequenced in a study of control samples from healthy donors and cancer patients (dated by TCRdb to 2020 to 2022). The library was generated by the immunoSEQ multiplex PCR assay. The clones in this table, taken by TCRdb from immuneACCESS, are in-frame only. Not every clone is retained; where verified, under half of the shortfall comes from an unresolved V gene, and the cause of the rest is unknown. The table of this sample itemizes 150,000 to 200,000 clones. The ten largest clones capture approximately 2.2% of the sample. The sequenced material came from blood. Receptors were obtained from a woman aged 30 to 39 in good health.

The chain couples TRBV9 to TRBJ1-6; 9 bases are a match to TRBD1. The ends lost 2 bases at V and 3 bases at J; junction bases unmatched: 9. The CDR3 runs to 18 residues. CDR1 SGDLS and CDR2 YYNGEE come from the germline V gene. CDR3 bases: TGTGCCAGCAGCGTTTTCCAGGGGACAGGGAACTATAATTCACCCCTCCACTTT. This encodes CASSVFQGTGNYNSPLHF.

The chain couples TRBV2 to TRBJ1-4; D is unclear. Germline CDR1 and CDR2: SNHLY and FYNNEI. The CDR3 loop spans 15 amino acids. V was trimmed by 7 bases and J by 8 bases, leaving 20 bases between them. The chain's CDR3 is CASKKRSERVEKLFF. The CDR3 region has the DNA TGTGCCAGCAAGAAGCGGTCGGAGAGGGTCGAAAAACTGTTTTTT.

The rearrangement links TRBV27 to TRBJ1-4; 8 bases line up with TRBD1. The CDR3 runs 15 residues. Germline V gene data show CDR1 as MNHEY and CDR2 as SMNVEV (reference sequence). V was pared by 4 bases and J by 5 bases, with 6 bases of the junction left unmatched. The CDR3 nucleotides are TGTGCCAGCAGTTCGCAGGGGGCCGGGAATGAAAAACTGTTTTTT. It encodes CASSSQGAGNEKLFF.

V usage is TRBV7-3 and J usage is TRBJ2-7; tentatively, D is TRBD1 (5 bases). The germline V gene has CDR1 SGHTA and CDR2 FQGTGA. V gave up 4 bases and J gave up 5 bases, with 9 bases separating them. CDR3 size: 12 residues. Here the CDR3 reads CASSSRANEQYF. CDR3 bases: TGTGCCAGCAGCTCCAGGGCCAACGAGCAGTACTTC. Full variable domain (remainder filled in from reference TRBV7-3 and TRBJ2-7): GAGVSQTPSNKVTEKGKYVELRCDPISGHTALYWYRQSLGQGPEFLIYFQGTGAADDSGLPNDRFFAVRPEGSVSTLKIQRTERGDSAVYLCASSSRANEQYFGPGTRLTVT.

The rearrangement links TRBV21-1 to TRBJ1-3. TRBV21-1 is a known pseudogene. The CDR3 totals 15 residues. Here the CDR3 reads CASSKLATSGNTIYF. CDR3 DNA: TGTGCCAGCAGCAAACTAGCTACCTCTGGAAACACCATATATTTT.

The rearrangement links TRBV15 to TRBJ2-1, with D possibly called TRBD1 or TRBD2 (5 bases each). The CDR3 sequence is 15 residues long. The germline V gene has CDR1 LNHNV and CDR2 YYDKDF (reference sequence). Trimming cost V 3 bases and J 6 bases, with 15 bases left between them. The CDR3 loop is CATSRGRLWGNEQFF. The CDR3 DNA sequence: TGTGCCACCAGCAGGGGACGCTTATGGGGCAATGAGCAGTTCTTC.

The CDR3 region has the DNA TGCAGCGTTGATGTGGGGCCCAATGAAAAACTGTTTTTT. This gives the protein CSVDVGPNEKLFF. This chain uses TRBV29-1 with TRBJ1-4; weak D call: TRBD1 (5 bases). V lost 3 bases to trimming and J lost 5 bases, with 10 bases between them. CDR3 length: 13 residues. CDR1 and CDR2 from the germline V gene are SQVTM and ANQGSEA.

This chain links TRBV19 with TRBJ1-6, with 8 nucleotides matching TRBD1. The CDR3 length is 16 residues. CDR1 is LNHDA, CDR2 SQIVND, per germline (reference sequence). Unmatched junction bases numbered 8, after V lost 4 bases and J lost 6 bases. CDR3 in DNA: TGTGCCAGTAGTACCCCCGGGACAGGAATTAATTCACCCCTCCACTTT. This codes for CASSTPGTGINSPLHF.

This chain links TRBV6-5 with TRBJ1-1; TRBD1 aligns across 7 bases. CDR1 is MNHEY and CDR2 is SVGAGI in the germline V gene. CDR3 size: 15 residues. V was pared by 4 bases and J by 4 bases, with 9 bases of the junction left unmatched. The CDR3 region is CASSFDRVGGTEAFF. CDR3 nucleotides: TGTGCCAGCAGTTTTGACAGGGTAGGTGGCACTGAAGCTTTCTTT.

This sequence joins TRBV30 and TRBJ2-5, with D possibly TRBD1 on 5 matching bases. The CDR3 extends over 13 amino acids. Trimming shortened V by 2 bases and J by 3 bases, and 10 bases separated the two germline ends. The germline gives CDR1 GTSNPN, CDR2 SVGIG (reference sequence). The CDR3 DNA is TGTGCCTGGAGTAAGCAGGGAAAAGAGACCCAGTACTTC. Protein sequence: CAWSKQGKETQYF.

V gene TRBV19 combines with J gene TRBJ1-5, with D possibly being TRBD1 (5 bases). The CDR3 consists of 13 residues. CDR1 and CDR2 (germline): LNHDA, SQIVND (reference sequence). V was cut by 2 bases and J by 7 bases, with 9 bases left in between. CDR3 loop: CASSIQGGQPQHF. In DNA form, the CDR3 reads TGTGCCAGTAGTATACAGGGCGGGCAGCCCCAGCATTTT.

This chain uses TRBV3-1 (or the pseudogene TRBV3-2) with TRBJ2-1; 11 bases agree with TRBD2. CDR1 and CDR2 (germline): LGHDT, YNNKEL (reference sequence). This CDR3 has 20 amino acids. The V segment lost 4 bases and the J segment 0 bases; nucleotides outside the gene matches: 14. The CDR3 loop reads CASSPRGSLAGVTSYNEQFF. The CDR3 region has the DNA TGTGCCAGCAGCCCGAGGGGTTCACTAGCGGGGGTTACCTCCTACAATGAGCAGTTCTTC.

The J gene is TRBJ1-5, the V gene TRBV6-5, with TRBD1 as a possible D gene (6 bases). The germline V gene has CDR1 MNHEY and CDR2 SVGAGI. V was trimmed by 5 bases and J by 5 bases, leaving 16 bases between them. This CDR3 has 15 residues. CDR3 in amino acids: CASSLLQGADQPQHF. The CDR3, as DNA: TGTGCCAGCAGTCTATTACAGGGAGCTGATCAGCCCCAGCATTTT.

V and J are TRBV5-1 and TRBJ1-1; tentative D call: TRBD1 (6 bases). The CDR3 extends over 16 amino acids. V lost 0 bases and J 0 bases, leaving 12 bases between the germline ends. Germline assignment: CDR1 SGHRS and CDR2 YFSETQ. The CDR3, as DNA: TGCGCCAGCAGCTTGGTATCGGGGGGCGTGAACACTGAAGCTTTCTTT. It encodes CASSLVSGGVNTEAFF.